This T cell receptor (beta chain) was profiled in a study of cytomegalovirus exposure and HLA in healthy donors. This PCR relied on a set of 60 Vbeta primers and 13 Jbeta primers. The data were produced by immunoSEQ multiplex PCR, yet TCRdb's version contains in-frame clones alone and is incomplete. The sample lists tens of thousands of clones, about 82% occurring once. Per germline, CDR1 MRHNA and CDR2 SNTAGT. V trimming: 6 bases; J trimming: 4 bases; junction bases outside the gene matches: 5. The CDR3 contains 13 residues. This clone was seen just once. Sequenced sample: PBMCs. This TCR derives from a man aged 25 to 40 in good health and CMV-seronegative. The chain has TRBV6-4 and TRBJ1-2; 7 bases are shared with TRBD1. DNA for the CDR3: TGTGCCAGCAGCCCGACAGGGTTCTATGGCTACACCTTC. Amino acids: CASSPTGFYGYTF.